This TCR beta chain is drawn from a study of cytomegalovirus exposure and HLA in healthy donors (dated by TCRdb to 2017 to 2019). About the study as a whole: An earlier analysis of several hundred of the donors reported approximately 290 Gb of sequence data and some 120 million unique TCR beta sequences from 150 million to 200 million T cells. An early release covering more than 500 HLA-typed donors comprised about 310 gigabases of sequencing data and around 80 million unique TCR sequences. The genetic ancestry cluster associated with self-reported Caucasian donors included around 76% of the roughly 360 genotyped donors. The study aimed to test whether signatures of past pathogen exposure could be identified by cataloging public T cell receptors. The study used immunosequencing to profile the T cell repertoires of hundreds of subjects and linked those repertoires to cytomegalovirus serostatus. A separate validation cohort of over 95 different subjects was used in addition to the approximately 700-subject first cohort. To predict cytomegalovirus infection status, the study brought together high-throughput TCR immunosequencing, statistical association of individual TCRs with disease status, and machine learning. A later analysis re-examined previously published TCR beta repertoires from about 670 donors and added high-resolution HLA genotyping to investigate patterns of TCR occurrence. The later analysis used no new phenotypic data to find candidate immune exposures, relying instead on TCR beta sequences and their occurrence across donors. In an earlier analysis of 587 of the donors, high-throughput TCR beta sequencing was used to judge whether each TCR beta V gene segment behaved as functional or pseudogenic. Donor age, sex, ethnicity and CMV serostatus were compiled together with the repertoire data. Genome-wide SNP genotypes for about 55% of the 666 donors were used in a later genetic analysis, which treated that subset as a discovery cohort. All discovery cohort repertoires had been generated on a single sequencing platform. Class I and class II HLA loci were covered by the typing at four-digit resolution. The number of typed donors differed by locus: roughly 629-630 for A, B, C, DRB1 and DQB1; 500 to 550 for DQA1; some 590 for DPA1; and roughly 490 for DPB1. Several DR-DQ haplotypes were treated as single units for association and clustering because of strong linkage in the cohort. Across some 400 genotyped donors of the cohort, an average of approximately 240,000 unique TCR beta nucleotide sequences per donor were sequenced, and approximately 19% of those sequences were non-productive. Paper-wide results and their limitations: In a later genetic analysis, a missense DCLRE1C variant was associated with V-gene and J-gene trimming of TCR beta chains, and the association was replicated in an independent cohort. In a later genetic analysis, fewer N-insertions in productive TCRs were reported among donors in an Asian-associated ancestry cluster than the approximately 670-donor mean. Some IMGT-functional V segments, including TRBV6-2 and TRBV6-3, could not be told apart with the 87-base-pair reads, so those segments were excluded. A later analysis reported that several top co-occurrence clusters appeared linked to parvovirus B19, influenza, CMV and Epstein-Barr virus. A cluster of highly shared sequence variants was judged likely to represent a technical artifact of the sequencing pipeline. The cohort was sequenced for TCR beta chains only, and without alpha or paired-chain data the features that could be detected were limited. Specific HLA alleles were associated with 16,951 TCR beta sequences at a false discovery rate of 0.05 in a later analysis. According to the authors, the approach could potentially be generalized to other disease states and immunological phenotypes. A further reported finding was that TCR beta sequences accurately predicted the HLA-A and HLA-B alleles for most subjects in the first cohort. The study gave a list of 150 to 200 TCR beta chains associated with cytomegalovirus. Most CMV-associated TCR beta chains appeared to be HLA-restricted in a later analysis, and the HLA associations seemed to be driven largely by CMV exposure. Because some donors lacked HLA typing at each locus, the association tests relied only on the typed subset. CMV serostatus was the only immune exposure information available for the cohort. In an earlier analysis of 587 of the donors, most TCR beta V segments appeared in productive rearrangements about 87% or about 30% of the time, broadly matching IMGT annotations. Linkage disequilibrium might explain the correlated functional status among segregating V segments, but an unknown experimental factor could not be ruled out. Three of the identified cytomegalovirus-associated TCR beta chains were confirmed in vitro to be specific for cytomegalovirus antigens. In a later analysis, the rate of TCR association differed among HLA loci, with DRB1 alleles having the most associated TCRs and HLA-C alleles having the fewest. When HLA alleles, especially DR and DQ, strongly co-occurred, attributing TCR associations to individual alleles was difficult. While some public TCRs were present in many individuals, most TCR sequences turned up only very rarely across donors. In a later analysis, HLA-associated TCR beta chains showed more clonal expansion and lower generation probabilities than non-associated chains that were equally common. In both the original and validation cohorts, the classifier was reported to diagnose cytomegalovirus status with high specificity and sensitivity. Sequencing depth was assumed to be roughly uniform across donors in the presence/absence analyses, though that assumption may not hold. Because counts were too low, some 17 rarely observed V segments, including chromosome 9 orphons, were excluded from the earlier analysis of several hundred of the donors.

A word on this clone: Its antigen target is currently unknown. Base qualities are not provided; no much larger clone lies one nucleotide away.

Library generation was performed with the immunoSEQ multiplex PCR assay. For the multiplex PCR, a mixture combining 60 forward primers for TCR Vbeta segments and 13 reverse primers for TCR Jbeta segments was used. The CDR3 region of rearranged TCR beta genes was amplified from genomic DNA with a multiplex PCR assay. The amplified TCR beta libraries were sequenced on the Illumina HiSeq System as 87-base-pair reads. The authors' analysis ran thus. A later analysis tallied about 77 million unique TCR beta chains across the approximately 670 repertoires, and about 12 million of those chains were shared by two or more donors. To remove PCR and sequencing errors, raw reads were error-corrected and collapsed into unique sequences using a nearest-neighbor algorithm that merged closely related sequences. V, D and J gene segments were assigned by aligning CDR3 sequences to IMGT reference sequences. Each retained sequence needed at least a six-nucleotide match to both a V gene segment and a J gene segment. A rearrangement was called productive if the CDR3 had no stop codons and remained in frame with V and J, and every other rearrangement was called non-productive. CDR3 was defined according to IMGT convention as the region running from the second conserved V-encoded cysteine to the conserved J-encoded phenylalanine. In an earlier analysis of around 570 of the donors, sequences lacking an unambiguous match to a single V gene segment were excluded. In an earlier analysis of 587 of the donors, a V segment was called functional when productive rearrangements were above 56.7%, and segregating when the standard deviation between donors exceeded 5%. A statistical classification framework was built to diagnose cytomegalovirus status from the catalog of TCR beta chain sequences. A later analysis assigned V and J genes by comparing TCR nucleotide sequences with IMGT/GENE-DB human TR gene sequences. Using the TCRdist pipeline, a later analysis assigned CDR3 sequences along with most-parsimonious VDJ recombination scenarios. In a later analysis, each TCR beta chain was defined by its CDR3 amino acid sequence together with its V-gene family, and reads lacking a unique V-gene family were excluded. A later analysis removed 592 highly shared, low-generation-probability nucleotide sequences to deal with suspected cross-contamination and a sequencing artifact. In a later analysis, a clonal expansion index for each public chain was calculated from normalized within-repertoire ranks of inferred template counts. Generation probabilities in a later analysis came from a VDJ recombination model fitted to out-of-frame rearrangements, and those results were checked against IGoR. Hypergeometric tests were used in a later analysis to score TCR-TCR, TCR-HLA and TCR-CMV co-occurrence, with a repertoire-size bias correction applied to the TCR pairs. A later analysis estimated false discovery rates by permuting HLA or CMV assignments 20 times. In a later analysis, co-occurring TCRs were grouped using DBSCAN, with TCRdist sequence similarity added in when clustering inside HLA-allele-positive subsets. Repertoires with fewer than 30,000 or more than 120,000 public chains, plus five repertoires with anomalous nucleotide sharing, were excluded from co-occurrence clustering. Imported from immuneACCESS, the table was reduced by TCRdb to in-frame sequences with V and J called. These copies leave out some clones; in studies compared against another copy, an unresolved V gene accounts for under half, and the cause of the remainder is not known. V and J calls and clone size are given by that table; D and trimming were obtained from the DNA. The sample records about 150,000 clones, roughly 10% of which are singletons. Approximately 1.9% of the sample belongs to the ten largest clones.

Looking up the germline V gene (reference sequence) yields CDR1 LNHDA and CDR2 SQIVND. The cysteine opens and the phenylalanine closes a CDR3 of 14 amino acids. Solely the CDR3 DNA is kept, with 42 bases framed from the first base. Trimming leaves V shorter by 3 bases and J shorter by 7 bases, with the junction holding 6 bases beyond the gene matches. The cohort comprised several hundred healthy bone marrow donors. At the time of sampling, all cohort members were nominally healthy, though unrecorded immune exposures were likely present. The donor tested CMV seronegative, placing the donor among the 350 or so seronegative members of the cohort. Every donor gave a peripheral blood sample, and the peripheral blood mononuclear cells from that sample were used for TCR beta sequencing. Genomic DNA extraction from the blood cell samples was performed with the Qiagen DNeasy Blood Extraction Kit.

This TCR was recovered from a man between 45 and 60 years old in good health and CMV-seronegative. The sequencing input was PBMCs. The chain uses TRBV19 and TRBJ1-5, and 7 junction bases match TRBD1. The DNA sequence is TGTGCCAGTAGTATGGCAGGGGGAAAGCAGCCCCAGCATTTT. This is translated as CASSMAGGKQPQHF.